This T cell receptor beta chain derives from a study of blood T cell repertoires in COVID-19. This clone was seen a few times. Some clones are missing from TCRdb's copy, which holds only in-frame ones; the method was immunoSEQ multiplex PCR. The top ten clones hold 0.45% to 0.65% of a sample with 170,000 or so clones, more than 85% of them seen once. The CDR3 extends over 18 amino acids. From germline, CDR1 is MDHEN and CDR2 SYDVKM. The V and J ends lost 6 bases and 0 bases respectively, with 21 bases between them. Sequenced: peripheral blood. The receptor was isolated from a man in his fifties or sixties with acute or convalescent COVID-19. The chain joins TRBV28 to TRBJ1-5, with D possibly TRBD1 on 6 matching bases. The CDR3 spells CASSLRSRTDRSNQPQHF. CDR3 coding DNA: TGTGCCAGCAGCCTACGGTCCCGGACAGACCGTAGCAATCAGCCCCAGCATTTT.